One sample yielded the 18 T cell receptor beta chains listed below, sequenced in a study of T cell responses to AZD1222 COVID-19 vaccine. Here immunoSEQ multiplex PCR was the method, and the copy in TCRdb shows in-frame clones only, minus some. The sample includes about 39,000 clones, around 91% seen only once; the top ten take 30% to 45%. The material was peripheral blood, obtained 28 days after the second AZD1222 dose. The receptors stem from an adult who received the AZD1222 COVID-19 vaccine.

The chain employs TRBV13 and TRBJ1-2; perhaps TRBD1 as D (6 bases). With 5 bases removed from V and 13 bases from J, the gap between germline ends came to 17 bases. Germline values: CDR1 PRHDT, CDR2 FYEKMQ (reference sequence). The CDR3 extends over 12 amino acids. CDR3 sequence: CASSPQGRGLTF. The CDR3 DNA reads TGTGCCAGCAGCCCCCAAGGTCGGGGGCTCACCTTC.

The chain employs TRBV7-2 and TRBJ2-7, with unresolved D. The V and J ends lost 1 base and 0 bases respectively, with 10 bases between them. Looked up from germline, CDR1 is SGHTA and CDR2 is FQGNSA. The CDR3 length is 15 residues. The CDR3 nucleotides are TGTGCCAGCAGCTTAGTAACGTTTAGCTCCTACGAGCAGTACTTC. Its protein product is CASSLVTFSSYEQYF.

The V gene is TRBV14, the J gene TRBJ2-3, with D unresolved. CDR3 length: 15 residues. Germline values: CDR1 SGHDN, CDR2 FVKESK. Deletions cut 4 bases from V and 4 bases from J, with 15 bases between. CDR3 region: CASSPRLTRSDTQYF. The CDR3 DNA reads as TGTGCCAGCAGCCCCAGACTCACCCGCTCAGATACGCAGTATTTT.

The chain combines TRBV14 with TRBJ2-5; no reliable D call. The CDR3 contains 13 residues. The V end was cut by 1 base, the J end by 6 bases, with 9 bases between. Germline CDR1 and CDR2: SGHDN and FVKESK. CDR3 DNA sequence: TGTGCCAGCAGCCAAGGAGGATGGAAGACCCAGTACTTC. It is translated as CASSQGGWKTQYF.

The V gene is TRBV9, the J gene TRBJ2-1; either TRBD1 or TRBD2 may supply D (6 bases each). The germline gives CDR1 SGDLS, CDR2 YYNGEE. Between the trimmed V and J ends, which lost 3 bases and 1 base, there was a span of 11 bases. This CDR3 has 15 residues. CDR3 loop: CASSAGGQSYNEQFF. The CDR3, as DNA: TGTGCCAGCAGCGCCGGGGGCCAATCCTACAATGAGCAGTTCTTC.

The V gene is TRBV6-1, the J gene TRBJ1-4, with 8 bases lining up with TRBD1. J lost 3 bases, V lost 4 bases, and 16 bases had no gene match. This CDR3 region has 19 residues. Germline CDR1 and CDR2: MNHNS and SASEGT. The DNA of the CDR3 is TGTGCCAGCAGTGGCAGGGGGGCAGGGGGCATCGTGTCTAATGAAAAACTGTTTTTT. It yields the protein CASSGRGAGGIVSNEKLFF.

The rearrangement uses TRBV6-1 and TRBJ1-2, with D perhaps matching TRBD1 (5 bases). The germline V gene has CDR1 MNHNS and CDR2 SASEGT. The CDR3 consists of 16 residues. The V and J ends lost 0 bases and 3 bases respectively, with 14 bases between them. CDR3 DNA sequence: TGTGCCAGCAGTGAAGCTGGGGGGGGTTTCGACTATGGCTACACCTTC. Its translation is CASSEAGGGFDYGYTF.

The CDR3 DNA is TGTGCCAGCAGTTACGGGCTAGGATCTAACTATGGCTACACCTTC. The encoded protein is CASSYGLGSNYGYTF. The J gene is TRBJ1-2, the V gene TRBV6-5; D remains ambiguous. V lost 2 bases and J lost 0, with 10 bases in between. The germline CDR1 and CDR2 sequences are MNHEY and SVGAGI. The CDR3 is made up of 15 amino acids.

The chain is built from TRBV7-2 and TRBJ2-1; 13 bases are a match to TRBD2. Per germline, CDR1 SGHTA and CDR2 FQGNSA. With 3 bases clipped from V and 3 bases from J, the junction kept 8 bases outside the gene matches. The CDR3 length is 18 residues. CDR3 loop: CASSLAGLAGEHYNEQFF. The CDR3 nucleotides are TGTGCCAGCAGCTTGGCAGGACTAGCGGGGGAACACTACAATGAGCAGTTCTTC.

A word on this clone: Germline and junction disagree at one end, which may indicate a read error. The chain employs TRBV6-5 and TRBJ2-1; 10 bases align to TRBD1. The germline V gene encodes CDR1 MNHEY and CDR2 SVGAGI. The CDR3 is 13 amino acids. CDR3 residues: CASTRTGGIAPLF. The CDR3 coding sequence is TGTGCCAGCACCCGGACAGGGGGAATCGCACCCCTCTTC.

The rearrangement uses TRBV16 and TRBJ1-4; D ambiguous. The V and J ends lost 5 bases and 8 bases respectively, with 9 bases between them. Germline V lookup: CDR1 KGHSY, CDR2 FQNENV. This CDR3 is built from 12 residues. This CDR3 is CASSTIEEKLFF. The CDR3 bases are TGTGCCAGCAGCACTATAGAGGAAAAACTGTTTTTT.

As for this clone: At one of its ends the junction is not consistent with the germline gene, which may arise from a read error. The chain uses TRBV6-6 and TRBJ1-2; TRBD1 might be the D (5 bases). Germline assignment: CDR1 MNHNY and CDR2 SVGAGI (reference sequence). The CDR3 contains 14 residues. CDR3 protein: CASTGGRGVGASPF. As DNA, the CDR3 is TGTGCCAGCACTGGGGGAAGAGGTGTTGGGGCTTCCCCCTTC.

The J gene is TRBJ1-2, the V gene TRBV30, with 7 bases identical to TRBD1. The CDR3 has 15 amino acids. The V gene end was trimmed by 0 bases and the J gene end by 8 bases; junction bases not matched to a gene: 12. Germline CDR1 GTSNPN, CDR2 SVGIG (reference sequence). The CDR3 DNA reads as TGTGCCTGGAGTGTTCGGGGACAGACTTCCAGGGGCTACACCTTC. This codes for CAWSVRGQTSRGYTF.

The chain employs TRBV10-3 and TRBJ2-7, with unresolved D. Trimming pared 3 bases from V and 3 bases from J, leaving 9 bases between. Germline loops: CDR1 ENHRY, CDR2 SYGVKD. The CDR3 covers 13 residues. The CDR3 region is CAISENSLYEQYF. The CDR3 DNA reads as TGTGCCATCAGTGAAAACAGTCTCTACGAGCAGTACTTC.

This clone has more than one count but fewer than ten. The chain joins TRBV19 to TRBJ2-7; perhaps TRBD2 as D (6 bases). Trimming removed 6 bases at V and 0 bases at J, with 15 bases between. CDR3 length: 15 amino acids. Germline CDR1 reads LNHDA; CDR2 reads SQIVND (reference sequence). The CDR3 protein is CASSVGTANSYEQYF. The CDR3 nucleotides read TGTGCCAGTAGCGTCGGGACTGCGAACTCCTACGAGCAGTACTTC.

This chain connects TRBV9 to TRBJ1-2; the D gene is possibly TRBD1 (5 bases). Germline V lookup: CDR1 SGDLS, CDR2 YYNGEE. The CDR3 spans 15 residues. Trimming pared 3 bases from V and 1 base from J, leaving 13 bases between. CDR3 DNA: TGTGCCAGCAGCGGTGGTGGGGGAGGTAACTATGGCTACACCTTC. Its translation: CASSGGGGGNYGYTF.

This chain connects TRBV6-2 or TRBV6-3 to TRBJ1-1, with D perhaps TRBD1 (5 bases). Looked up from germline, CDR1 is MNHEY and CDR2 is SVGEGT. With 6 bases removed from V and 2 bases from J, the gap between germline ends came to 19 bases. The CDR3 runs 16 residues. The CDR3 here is CASRPGGAGGNTEAFF. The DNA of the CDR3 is TGTGCCAGCAGGCCTGGCGGGGCTGGAGGAAACACTGAAGCTTTCTTT.

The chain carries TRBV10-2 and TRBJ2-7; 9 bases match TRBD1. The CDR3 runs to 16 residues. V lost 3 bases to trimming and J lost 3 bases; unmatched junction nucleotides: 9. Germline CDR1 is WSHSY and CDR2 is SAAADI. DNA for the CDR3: TGCGCCAGCAGTGAATTCACGGGACAGGGCCTCTACGAGCAGTACTTC. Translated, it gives CASSEFTGQGLYEQYF.